This section outlines one TCR beta chain sequence together with its context. Its cognate antigen is unknown. The run of the v3.0 immunoSEQ assay was at survey level. Method: immunoSEQ multiplex PCR; TCRdb's copy keeps in-frame clones and lacks some. In the table there are around 25,000 clones, approximately 81% of which are singletons. The ends were cut back, 5 bases at V and 4 bases at J, with 12 bases in the middle. The CDR3 is 14 residues long. Germline values: CDR1 LNHDA, CDR2 SQIVND (reference sequence). The data belong to a study of long-term antiretroviral therapy in people with HIV. The United States was where all participants with HIV were treated. Regarding the study as a whole: Before ART, certain clones expanded, and these dominated the repertoire at all time points. Relative to transplant donor controls, diversity remained lower despite increasing after ART.

Sequences were derived from unsorted PBMCs, sampled at the start of antiretroviral therapy, before treatment. The receptor was isolated from a woman between 18 and 29 years old with HIV. The chain links TRBV19 to TRBJ1-5; D unclear. This CDR3 reads CASSSRARNQPQHF. The DNA of the CDR3 is TGTGCCAGTAGTTCCCGGGCGAGAAATCAGCCCCAGCATTTT.